The clone carrying this T cell receptor beta chain is a singleton in its sample. The germline gives CDR1 LNHDA, CDR2 SQIVND (reference sequence). V dropped 3 bases and J dropped 5; count of bases not matched to a gene: 0. The CDR3 runs to 13 residues. Seattle patients were enrolled during active infection and followed longitudinally. These data come from a study of blood T cell repertoires in COVID-19. Turning to the study itself: COVID-19 samples from acute and convalescent phases originated in the United States, Italy and Spain. PBMCs, B-cell-depleted T cells, or T cells provided the cDNA or gDNA that made up the material.

Authors' data handling: It was from reference gene primer amplification that nucleated cell counts were estimated. Sequenced by immunoSEQ multiplex PCR; TCRdb stores in-frame clones only, minus some. The V and J calls and the clone size are those of that table, but D and trimming were determined from the DNA. The sample records approximately 300,000 clones, approximately 92% being singletons. The V call is TRBV19, the J call TRBJ2-1; TRBD2 matches 8 bases. The receptor was isolated from a woman aged 30 to 39 with COVID-19, enrolled during active disease. The sample comprised peripheral blood. The CDR3 DNA reads TGTGCCAGTAGTATTAGCGGGGACAATGAGCAGTTCTTC. As protein: CASSISGDNEQFF.